What follows is one T cell receptor beta chain and its context. Produced via immunoSEQ multiplex PCR; TCRdb's table is partial and in-frame only. The sample yields about 100,000 clones, over 65% seen once. V gave up 6 bases and J gave up 2 bases, with 15 bases separating them. Germline V gene sequence: CDR1 MGHDK, CDR2 SYGVNS. The CDR3 contains 15 residues. The source of the sample is a study of PD-1 blockade in mismatch repair-deficient tumors. Background on the study: Enrolled about 2012-2017, patients had progressing, pretreated mismatch repair-deficient cancers of about a dozen types.

Mismatch repair deficiency was confirmed in all patients, by PCR or immunohistochemistry. This chain links TRBV25-1 with TRBJ2-3; maybe TRBD2 (6 bases). This receptor was obtained from an adult with mismatch repair-deficient cancer. The sample here was peripheral blood, taken about eight months after starting pembrolizumab. DNA for the CDR3: TGTGCCAGCAGCGTCGGGACTTCCAACACAGATACGCAGTATTTT. Residues: CASSVGTSNTDTQYF.